These T cell receptor beta chains were read from a single sample in a study of blood T cell repertoires in COVID-19. Data came from immunoSEQ multiplex PCR; TCRdb stores just in-frame clones and leaves some out. The sample consists of more than 150,000 clones, around 87% of them appearing once. Sequencing was performed on peripheral blood. The receptors derive from a man aged 40-49 years with active or convalescent COVID-19. Each CDR3 is given with its conserved first and last residue. The D gene is left open where the match is weak.

j_call d_call v_call cdr3_aa
TRBJ2-7 TRBD1 TRBV18 CASSPPGQGGYEQYF
TRBJ1-4 - TRBV7-9 CASSSVGLQGIPTNEKLFF
TRBJ1-2 - TRBV7-9 CASSLIAGEFYGYTF
TRBJ2-3 - TRBV2 CAAGGDWGTDTQYF
TRBJ1-1 TRBD1 TRBV5-6 CASSLARTGALGAEAFF
TRBJ1-1 - TRBV7-9 CASSPSGEGMNTEAFF
TRBJ1-2 - TRBV2 CASRRTGVANYGYTF
TRBJ2-7 TRBD1 TRBV6-5 CASSQGTGGAYEQYF
TRBJ2-7 - TRBV13 CASSLEVRGARRYEQYF
TRBJ2-1 TRBD1 TRBV29-1 CSVAGQEISYNEQFF
TRBJ2-7 - TRBV11-1 CASSLGGSTHEQYF
TRBJ2-7 TRBD2 TRBV10-3 CAIRDGGRSYEQYF
TRBJ1-1 - TRBV4-1 CASSQDLVLNTEAFF
TRBJ2-2 TRBD1 TRBV24-1 CATSDPRTGITGELFF
TRBJ1-2 TRBD1 TRBV28 CASGDRGRGDGYTF
TRBJ2-2 - TRBV5-4 CASSLGLPGELFF
TRBJ1-5 TRBD1 TRBV19 CASSTRTGGNQPQHF
TRBJ1-1 TRBD1 TRBV6-5 CASSFRQGASEAFF
TRBJ1-2 - TRBV24-1 CATSEEAANYGYTF
TRBJ1-3 TRBD1 TRBV5-4 CASSLDRGPSSGNTIYF
TRBJ1-1 TRBD1 TRBV4-3 CASSPSGGYNAEAFF
TRBJ2-2 TRBD2 TRBV12-5 CASGNSGAANTGELFF
TRBJ1-3 - TRBV15 CATSRGPKGGASGNTIYF
TRBJ1-5 - TRBV2 CASCESQGNQPQHF
TRBJ1-1 TRBD1 TRBV9 CASSGVAGGTEAFF
TRBJ1-4 TRBD1 TRBV6-6 CASSRTGRTSTNEKLFF
TRBJ1-5 - TRBV6-1 CASSDTPNQPQHF
TRBJ1-5 TRBD1 TRBV4-1 CASSQEGTGGRYQPQHF
TRBJ2-2 - TRBV9 CASSVYNTGELFF
TRBJ1-6 - TRBV27 CASSFERHLDSPLHF
TRBJ2-3 TRBD2 TRBV10-1 CASSTGGSDTQYF
TRBJ1-5 - TRBV5-1 CASSLGVNQPQHF
TRBJ2-1 - TRBV24-1 CATGGNNEQFF
TRBJ1-5 - TRBV21-1 CASSLTRPLSEDDQPQHF
TRBJ1-1 - TRBV7-3 CASSLTEGTEAFF
TRBJ1-1 TRBD1 TRBV29-1 CSAPGQATEAFF
TRBJ2-3 TRBD2 TRBV4-2 CASSQDLAGGTDTQYF
TRBJ2-3 TRBD1 TRBV6-5 CASDRGGTDTQYF
TRBJ1-6 - TRBV9 CASSVDRVNSPLHF
TRBJ2-5 TRBD2 TRBV11-1 CASSLAGAGGHETQYF
TRBJ2-7 TRBD1 TRBV19 CASSSRQGINYEQYF
TRBJ2-7 TRBD2 TRBV5-6 CASSPPGLAGYYEQYF